The 14 T cell receptor beta chains given below trace back to one sample, sequenced in a study of beta chain features in type 1 diabetes. Broader study findings: Patients with Type 1 diabetes showed moderately but significantly shorter TCRB CDR3s in all four CD4+ subsets.

For these TCRs, the target antigens are not known. The investigators reverse transcribed all of the isolated RNA, so they sequenced expressed TCRB transcripts. The method was immunoSEQ multiplex PCR; TCRdb's version includes in-frame clones alone and lacks a portion of them. The profile shows about 170,000 clones, 6% to 9% of them singletons. Sequencing input: central memory CD4+ T cells from blood. Receptor source: a young man with type 1 diabetes.

This clone was seen a handful of times. V usage is TRBV13 and J usage is TRBJ1-2, with 12 bases fitting TRBD1. The CDR3 runs to 15 residues. V lost 4 bases and J lost 4; bases outside the gene matches: 4. Germline CDR1 and CDR2: PRHDT and FYEKMQ (reference sequence). The CDR3: CASSSGTGGIYGYTF. The CDR3, as DNA: TGTGCCAGCAGCTCCGGGACAGGGGGCATCTATGGCTACACCTTC.

V is TRBV2 and J is TRBJ2-7, with 7 positions matching TRBD2. V dropped 10 bases and J dropped 6; count of bases not matched to a gene: 12. The CDR3 totals 13 residues. Looked up from germline, CDR1 is SNHLY and CDR2 is FYNNEI. The CDR3, as DNA: TGTGCCACCGACCGGGGGAGGGTAGGCGAGCAGTACTTC. Its translation: CATDRGRVGEQYF.

This chain uses TRBV18 with TRBJ2-7; TRBD1 agrees at 7 bases. V gave up 3 bases and J gave up 0 bases; unmatched junction bases: 5. Looked up from germline, CDR1 is KGHSH and CDR2 is LQKENI. This CDR3 has 15 amino acids. The CDR3 DNA is TGTGCCAGCTCACCGGGGGACAGAAGCTCCTACGAGCAGTACTTC. This sequence encodes CASSPGDRSSYEQYF.

The chain combines TRBV5-1 with TRBJ2-2, with unresolved D. V lost 5 bases and J 6 bases, leaving 8 bases between the germline ends. Germline CDR1 SGHRS, CDR2 YFSETQ. This CDR3 region has 12 residues. In DNA form, the CDR3 reads TGCGCCAGCAGGAGTAGTTCCGGGGAGCTGTTTTTT. Translated: CASRSSSGELFF.

This clone was observed a handful of times. V usage is TRBV7-8 and J usage is TRBJ2-5; weak D call: TRBD2 (6 bases). This CDR3 contains 14 residues. Per germline, CDR1 SGHVS and CDR2 FQNEAQ. Trimming shortened V by 7 bases and J by 5 bases, and 17 bases separated the two germline ends. The CDR3 protein is CASIAGRTGETQYF. CDR3 DNA: TGTGCCAGCATCGCTGGGAGGACCGGGGAGACCCAGTACTTC. Supplemented by reference TRBV7-8 and TRBJ2-5, the full variable domain reads GAGVSQSPRYKVAKRGQDVALRCDPISGHVSLFWYQQALGQGPEFLTYFQNEAQLDKSGLPSDRFFAERPEGSVSTLKIQRTQQEDSAVYLCASIAGRTGETQYFGPGTRLLVL.

This clone was observed a handful of times. This chain connects TRBV5-4 to TRBJ2-5; no definite D call. Trimming removed 1 base at V and 5 bases at J, with 12 bases between. This CDR3 is 14 amino acids long. In germline, CDR1 is SGHNT, CDR2 YYREEE (reference sequence). The DNA for the CDR3 is TGTGCCAGCAGCTTGTTTCGGAGTGAGGAGACCCAGTACTTC. It translates to CASSLFRSEETQYF.

This clone was detected only a few times. The chain joins TRBV11-2 to TRBJ2-3; possibly TRBD2 for D (5 bases). Looked up from germline, CDR1 is SGHAT and CDR2 is FQNNGV. V was shortened by 1 base and J by 6 bases, with 11 bases between the two germline ends. The CDR3 contains 14 residues. The CDR3, as DNA: TGTGCCAGCAGCTTAGTTCGGAGGTTGGATACGCAGTATTTT. Translation: CASSLVRRLDTQYF.

V gene TRBV9 combines with J gene TRBJ2-3; D possibly corresponds to TRBD2 (5 bases). The CDR3 consists of 15 residues. Germline V gene lookup returns CDR1 SGDLS and CDR2 YYNGEE. The V end lost 3 bases, the J end lost 0 bases, and 11 bases lay between the germline ends. DNA for the CDR3: TGTGCCAGCAGCGAAGGCGGGCTTAGCACAGATACGCAGTATTTT. This translates into CASSEGGLSTDTQYF.

This clone was observed a few times. The J gene is TRBJ2-5, the V gene TRBV5-4, with 9 bases fitting TRBD2. The CDR3 contains 15 residues. Per germline, CDR1 SGHNT and CDR2 YYREEE (reference sequence). Trimming at V came to 4 bases and at J to 5 bases, leaving 9 bases not matched to a gene. The DNA of the CDR3 is TGTGCCAGCAGCCTCCCGGGCGGGGGGGCGGAGACCCAGTACTTC. Translation: CASSLPGGGAETQYF.

This clone was picked up a small number of times. This chain links TRBV30 with TRBJ2-5, with 7 positions matching TRBD2. CDR1 and CDR2 (germline): GTSNPN, SVGIG (reference sequence). Trimming cost V 0 bases and J 6 bases; bases outside gene matches: 4. The CDR3 runs 13 residues. The CDR3 loop reads CAWSVAGTKTQYF. DNA of the CDR3: TGTGCCTGGAGTGTAGCGGGGACTAAGACCCAGTACTTC. Drawing the rest from reference TRBV30 and TRBJ2-5, the complete variable domain is SQTIHQWPATLVQPVGSPLSLECTVEGTSNPNLYWYRQAAGRGLQLLFYSVGIGQISSEVPQNLSASRPQDRQFILSSKKLLLSDSGFYLCAWSVAGTKTQYFGPGTRLLVL.

The chain is built from TRBV28 and TRBJ1-1; tentatively, D is TRBD1 (6 bases). The length of the CDR3 is 14 residues. Germline CDR1 MDHEN, CDR2 SYDVKM. Trimming took 7 bases from V and 6 from J, leaving 18 bases between them. CDR3 protein: CASTLGGQSAEAFF. DNA for the CDR3: TGTGCCAGCACTCTGGGGGGGCAGAGCGCTGAAGCTTTCTTT.

This clone was seen more than once but under ten times. The chain uses TRBV7-2 and TRBJ2-2; tentative D call: TRBD2 (5 bases). V was pared by 1 base and J by 1 base, with 13 bases between. This CDR3 has 17 amino acids. Germline V gene data show CDR1 as SGHTA and CDR2 as FQGNSA. CDR3 in amino acids: CASSLGAGGLNTGELFF. The CDR3 coding sequence is TGTGCCAGCAGCTTAGGTGCCGGAGGACTGAACACCGGGGAGCTGTTTTTT.

This clone was picked up a small number of times. The same CDR3 also results from other DNA sequences found in this sample. This rearrangement joins TRBV18 to TRBJ1-6, with D possibly TRBD1 on 5 matching bases. This CDR3 is built from 13 residues. V lost 6 bases, J lost 8 bases, and 11 bases lay in between. CDR1 and CDR2 from the germline V gene are KGHSH and LQKENI. CDR3 in amino acids: CASSADRDSPLHF. The CDR3 nucleotides read TGTGCCAGCTCGGCCGACAGAGATTCACCCCTCCACTTT. Based on the CDR3 plus reference TRBV18 and TRBJ1-6, the full variable domain is NAGVMQNPRHLVRRRGQEARLRCSPMKGHSHVYWYRQLPEEGLKFMVYLQKENIIDESGMPKERFSAEFPKEGPSILRIQQVVRGDSAAYFCASSADRDSPLHFGNGTRLTVT.

The chain carries TRBV2 and TRBJ1-1; perhaps TRBD1 as D (5 bases). The V and J ends lost 7 bases and 0 bases respectively, with 15 bases between them. Germline assignment: CDR1 SNHLY and CDR2 FYNNEI. The CDR3 contains 15 residues. In DNA, the CDR3 is TGTGCCAGCAACCATACCAGGGACTTGAACACTGAAGCTTTCTTT. Amino acid sequence: CASNHTRDLNTEAFF.